The clone carrying this T cell receptor (beta chain) has a single count. Germline lookup yields CDR1 SGDLS and CDR2 YYNGEE. V gave up 3 bases and J gave up 5 bases; unmatched junction bases: 0. This CDR3 has 13 residues. This sample is drawn from a study of T cell changes during pregnancy in multiple sclerosis. Method: immunoSEQ multiplex PCR; TCRdb's copy keeps in-frame clones and lacks some. The sample records approximately 100,000 clones, roughly 90% being singletons. The sequencing used peripheral blood, collected after pregnancy. The chain recombines TRBV9 with TRBJ2-1, with TRBD2 matching over 9 bases. The TCR comes from a female donor with multiple sclerosis, enrolled in a pregnancy study. The CDR3, as DNA: TGTGCCAGCAGCGGGACTAGCGACAATGAGCAGTTCTTC. As protein: CASSGTSDNEQFF.